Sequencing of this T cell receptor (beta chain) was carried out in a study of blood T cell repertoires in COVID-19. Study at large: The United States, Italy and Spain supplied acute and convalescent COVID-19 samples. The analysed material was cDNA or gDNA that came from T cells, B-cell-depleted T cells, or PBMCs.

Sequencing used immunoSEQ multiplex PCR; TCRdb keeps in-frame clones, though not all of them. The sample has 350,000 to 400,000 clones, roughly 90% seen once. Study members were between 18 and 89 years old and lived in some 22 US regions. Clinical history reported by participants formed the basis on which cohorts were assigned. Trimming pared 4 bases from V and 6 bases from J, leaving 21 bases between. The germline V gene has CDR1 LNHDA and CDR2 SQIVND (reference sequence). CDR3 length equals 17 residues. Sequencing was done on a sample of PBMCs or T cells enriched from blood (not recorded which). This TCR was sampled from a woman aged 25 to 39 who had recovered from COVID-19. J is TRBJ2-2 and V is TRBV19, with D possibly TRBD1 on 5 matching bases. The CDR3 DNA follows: TGTGCCAGTAGTAATTCAGTGCAGGGATATGGCGCCGGGGAGCTGTTTTTT. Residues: CASSNSVQGYGAGELFF.